A single sample gave rise to the 8 T cell receptor beta chains below, sequenced in a study of metastatic and nonmetastatic thyroid tumors. Prior to thyroid surgery, none of the patients had received any treatment. TCRdb reanalyzed the PCR reads via MiXCR. This sample has about 16,000 clones; 31% occur once, and the top ten carry more than 9%. Sequenced input: blood. The receptor set was obtained from a female donor with papillary thyroid cancer or a benign thyroid nodule (not recorded which). Some clones in this sample may be carry-over from other donors' samples.

The table lists this clone with a few counts. J is TRBJ2-5 and V is TRBV24-1, with TRBD1 matching over 10 bases. Germline assignment: CDR1 KGHDR and CDR2 SFDVKD. The CDR3 is 16 amino acids. Unmatched junction bases numbered 6, after V lost 4 bases and J lost 2 bases. For the CDR3, the DNA is TGTGCCACCAGTGACACGGGACAGGGGAAACAAGAGACCCAGTACTTC. The encoded protein is CATSDTGQGKQETQYF.

The chain is built from TRBV20-1 and TRBJ2-7; D tentatively reads TRBD1 or TRBD2 (6 bases each). Between the trimmed V and J ends, which lost 0 bases and 2 bases, there was a span of 14 bases. This CDR3 has 15 residues. CDR1 and CDR2 from the germline V gene are DFQATT and SNEGSKA (reference sequence). The CDR3 DNA reads as TGCAGTGCTAGAGATCCGGGGGCCCCCACCTACGAGCAGTACTTC. Its translation: CSARDPGAPTYEQYF.

The table lists this clone with many counts. One base away lies a much larger clone, so this may be a sequencing read error. This chain joins TRBV5-1 and TRBJ2-5; 8 bases fit TRBD1. This CDR3 spans 16 amino acids. The trim removed 0 bases at V and 5 bases at J, leaving 9 bases unmatched. Germline V lookup: CDR1 SGHRS, CDR2 YFSETQ. This CDR3 reads CASSLGSRGLRETQYF. Here the CDR3 DNA reads TGCGCCAGCAGCTTGGGTAGCAGGGGGCTACGGGAGACCCAGTACTTC.

This chain links TRBV18 with TRBJ2-7; D remains ambiguous. This CDR3 comprises 13 residues. V gave up 6 bases and J gave up 5 bases, with 14 bases separating them. Germline assignment: CDR1 KGHSH and CDR2 LQKENI. CDR3 in DNA: TGTGCCAGCTCCCCTGGGGTCGGCGACGAGCAGTACTTC. Translated: CASSPGVGDEQYF.

Many counts were recorded for this clone. The chain couples TRBV9 to TRBJ2-1; 7 bases map to TRBD2. This CDR3 contains 14 residues. Germline trimming cut 3 bases from V and 4 bases from J; bases unmatched to any gene: 4. Germline V gene sequence: CDR1 SGDLS, CDR2 YYNGEE. CDR3 sequence (DNA): TGTGCCAGCAGCGCCTGGGGGGGATACAATGAGCAGTTCTTC. It translates to CASSAWGGYNEQFF.

This clone is medium-sized. This chain connects TRBV19 to TRBJ1-2; D gene unclear. The ends were cut back, 5 bases at V and 1 base at J, with 8 bases in the middle. CDR1 LNHDA and CDR2 SQIVND come from the germline V gene (reference sequence). The CDR3 extends over 13 amino acids. This chain's CDR3 is CASSGIFNYGYTF. CDR3 coding DNA: TGTGCCAGTAGTGGGATTTTTAACTATGGCTACACCTTC.

Sample share makes this clone medium-sized. V is TRBV4-3 and J is TRBJ2-7; perhaps TRBD2 as D (5 bases). The length of the CDR3 is 15 residues. V was shortened by 2 bases and J by 4 bases, with 15 bases between the two germline ends. Germline-derived CDR1 and CDR2 are LGHNA and YSLEER. The CDR3 DNA reads as TGCGCCAGCAGCCAACAAAGCGGCTACACTTACGAGCAGTACTTC. Its translation is CASSQQSGYTYEQYF.

By share of the sample, this clone is medium-sized. The chain links TRBV12-3 or TRBV12-4 to TRBJ2-3; D is ambiguous. There are 16 residues in the CDR3. V lost 0 bases, J lost 2 bases, and 12 bases lay in between. In DNA form, the CDR3 reads TGTGCCAGCAGTTTAGCGCGGACGGAAGTCACAGATACGCAGTATTTT. This sequence encodes CASSLARTEVTDTQYF.